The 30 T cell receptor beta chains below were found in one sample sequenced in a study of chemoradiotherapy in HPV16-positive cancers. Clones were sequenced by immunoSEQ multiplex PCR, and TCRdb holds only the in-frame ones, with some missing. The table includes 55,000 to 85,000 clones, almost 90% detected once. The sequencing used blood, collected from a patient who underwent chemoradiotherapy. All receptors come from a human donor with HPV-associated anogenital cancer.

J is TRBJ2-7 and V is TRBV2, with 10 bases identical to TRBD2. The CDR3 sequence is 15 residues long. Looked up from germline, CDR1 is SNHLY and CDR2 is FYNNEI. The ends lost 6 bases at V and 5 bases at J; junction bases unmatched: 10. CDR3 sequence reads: CASSYQRGGWNEQYF. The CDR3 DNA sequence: TGTGCCAGCAGCTACCAGCGGGGGGGCTGGAACGAGCAGTACTTC.

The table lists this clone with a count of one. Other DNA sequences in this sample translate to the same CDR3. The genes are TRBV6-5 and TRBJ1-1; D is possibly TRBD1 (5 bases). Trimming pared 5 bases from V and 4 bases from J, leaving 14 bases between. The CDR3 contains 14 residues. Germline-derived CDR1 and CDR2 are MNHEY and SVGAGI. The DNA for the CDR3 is TGTGCCAGCAGTAGGGACCGGGTGAGCACTGAAGCTTTCTTT. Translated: CASSRDRVSTEAFF.

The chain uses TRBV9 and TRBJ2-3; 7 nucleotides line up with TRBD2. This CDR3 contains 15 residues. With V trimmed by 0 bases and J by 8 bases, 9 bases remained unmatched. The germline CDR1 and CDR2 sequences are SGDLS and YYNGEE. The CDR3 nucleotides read TGTGCCAGCAGCGTAGGAGGGCACGGACTAGGTACGCAGTATTTT. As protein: CASSVGGHGLGTQYF.

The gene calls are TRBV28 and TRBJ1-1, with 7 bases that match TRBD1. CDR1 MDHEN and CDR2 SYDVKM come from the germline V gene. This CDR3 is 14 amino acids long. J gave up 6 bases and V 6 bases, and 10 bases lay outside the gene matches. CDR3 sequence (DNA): TGTGCCAGCAGCCAGACATGGGGGACAGCTGAAGCTTTCTTT. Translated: CASSQTWGTAEAFF.

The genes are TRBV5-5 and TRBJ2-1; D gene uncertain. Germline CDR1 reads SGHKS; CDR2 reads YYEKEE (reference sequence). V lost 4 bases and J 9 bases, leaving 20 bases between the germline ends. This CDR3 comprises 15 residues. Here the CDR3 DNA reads TGTGCCAGCAGCGCCCCCGGGTCGTCGACGGGTGAGCAGTTCTTC. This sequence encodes CASSAPGSSTGEQFF.

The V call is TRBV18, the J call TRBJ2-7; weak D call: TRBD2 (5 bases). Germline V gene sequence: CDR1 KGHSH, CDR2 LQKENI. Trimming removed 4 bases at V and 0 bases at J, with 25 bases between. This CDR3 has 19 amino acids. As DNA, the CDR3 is TGTGCCAGCTCACTCAGTAGGACTGTCGCTGGCCTTTACTCCTACGAGCAGTACTTC. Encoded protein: CASSLSRTVAGLYSYEQYF.

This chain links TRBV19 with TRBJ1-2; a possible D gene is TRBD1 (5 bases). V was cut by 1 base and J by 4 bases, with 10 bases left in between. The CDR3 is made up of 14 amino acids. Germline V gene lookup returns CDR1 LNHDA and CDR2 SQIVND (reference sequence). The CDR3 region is CASSIVGVGYGYTF. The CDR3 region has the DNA TGTGCCAGTAGTATAGTAGGGGTCGGCTATGGCTACACCTTC.

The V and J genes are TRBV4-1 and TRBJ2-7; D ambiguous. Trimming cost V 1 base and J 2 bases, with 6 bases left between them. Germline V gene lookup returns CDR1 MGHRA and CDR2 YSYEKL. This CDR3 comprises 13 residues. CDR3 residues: CASSQGRTYEQYF. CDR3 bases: TGCGCCAGCAGCCAAGGACGTACCTACGAGCAGTACTTC.

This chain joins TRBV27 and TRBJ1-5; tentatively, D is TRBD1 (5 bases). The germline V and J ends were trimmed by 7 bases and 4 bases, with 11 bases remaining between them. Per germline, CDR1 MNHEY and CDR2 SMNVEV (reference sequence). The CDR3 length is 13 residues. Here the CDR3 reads CASKPAGNQPQHF. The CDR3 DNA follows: TGTGCCAGCAAACCGGCAGGGAATCAGCCCCAGCATTTT.

Here the CDR3 reads CASRYARNSYNEQFF. CDR3 DNA: TGTGCCAGCCGGTACGCGCGGAACTCCTACAATGAGCAGTTCTTC. V usage is TRBV28 and J usage is TRBJ2-1; D remains unclear. CDR3 length equals 15 residues. Looked up from germline, CDR1 is MDHEN and CDR2 is SYDVKM. V shed 8 bases and J shed 0 bases, with 14 bases lying between them.

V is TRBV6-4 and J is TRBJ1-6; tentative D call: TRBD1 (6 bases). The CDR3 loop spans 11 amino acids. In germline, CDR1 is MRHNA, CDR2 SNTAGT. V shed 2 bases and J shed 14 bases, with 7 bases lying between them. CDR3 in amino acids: CASSDGTTLHF. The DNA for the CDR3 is TGTGCCAGCAGTGACGGGACAACCCTCCACTTT.

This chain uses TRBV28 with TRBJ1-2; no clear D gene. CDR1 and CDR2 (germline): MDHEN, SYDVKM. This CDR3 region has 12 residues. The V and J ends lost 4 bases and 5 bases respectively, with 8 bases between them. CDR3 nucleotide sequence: TGTGCCAGCAGTTCCAGGTGGTATGGCTACACCTTC. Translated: CASSSRWYGYTF.

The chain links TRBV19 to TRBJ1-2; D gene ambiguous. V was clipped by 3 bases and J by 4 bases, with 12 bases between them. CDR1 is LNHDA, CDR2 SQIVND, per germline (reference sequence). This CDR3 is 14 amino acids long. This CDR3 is CASSMEGSTYGYTF. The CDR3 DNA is TGTGCCAGTAGTATGGAGGGATCCACCTATGGCTACACCTTC.

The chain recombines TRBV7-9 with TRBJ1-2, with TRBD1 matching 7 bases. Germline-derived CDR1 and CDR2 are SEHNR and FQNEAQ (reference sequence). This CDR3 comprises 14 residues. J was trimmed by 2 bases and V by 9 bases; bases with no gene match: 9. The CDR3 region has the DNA TGTGCCAGTAACAGGGGCCGGGGGAACTATGGCTACACCTTC. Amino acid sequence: CASNRGRGNYGYTF.

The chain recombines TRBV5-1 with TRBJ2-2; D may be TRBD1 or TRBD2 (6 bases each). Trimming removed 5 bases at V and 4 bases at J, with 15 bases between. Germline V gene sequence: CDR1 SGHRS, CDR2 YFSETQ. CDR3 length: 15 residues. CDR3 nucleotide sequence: TGCGCCAGCAGTTCCCGGGGGCTGTCCACCGGGGAGCTGTTTTTT. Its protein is CASSSRGLSTGELFF.

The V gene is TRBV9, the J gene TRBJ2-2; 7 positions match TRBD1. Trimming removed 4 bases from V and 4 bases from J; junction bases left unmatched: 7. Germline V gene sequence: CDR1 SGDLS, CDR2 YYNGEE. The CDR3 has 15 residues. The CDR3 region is CASSPRTGPTGELFF. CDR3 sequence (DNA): TGTGCCAGCAGCCCCAGGACAGGCCCCACCGGGGAGCTGTTTTTT.

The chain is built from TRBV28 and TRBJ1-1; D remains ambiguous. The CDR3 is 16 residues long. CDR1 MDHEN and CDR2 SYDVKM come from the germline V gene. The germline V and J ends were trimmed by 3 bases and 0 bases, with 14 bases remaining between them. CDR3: CASSFMSRGMNTEAFF. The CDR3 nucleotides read TGTGCCAGCAGTTTTATGAGTCGGGGAATGAACACTGAAGCTTTCTTT.

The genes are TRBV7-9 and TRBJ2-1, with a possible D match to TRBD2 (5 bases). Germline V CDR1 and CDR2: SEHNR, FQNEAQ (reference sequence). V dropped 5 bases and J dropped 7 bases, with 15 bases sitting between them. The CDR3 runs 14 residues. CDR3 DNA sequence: TGTGCCAGCAGCCGCCCGAGGACTGGGAATGAGCAGTTCTTC. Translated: CASSRPRTGNEQFF.

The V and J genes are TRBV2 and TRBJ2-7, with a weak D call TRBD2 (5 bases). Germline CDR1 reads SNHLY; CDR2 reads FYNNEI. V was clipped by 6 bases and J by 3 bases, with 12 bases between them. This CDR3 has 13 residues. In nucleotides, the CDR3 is TGTGCCAGCAGGGTCCAAGACTACTACGAGCAGTACTTC. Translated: CASRVQDYYEQYF.

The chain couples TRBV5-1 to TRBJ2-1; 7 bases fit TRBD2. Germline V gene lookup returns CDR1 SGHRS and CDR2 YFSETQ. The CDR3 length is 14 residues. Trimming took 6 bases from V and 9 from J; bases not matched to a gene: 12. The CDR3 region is CASMSGRERPEQFF. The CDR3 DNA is TGCGCCAGCATGTCGGGGCGGGAGCGCCCTGAGCAGTTCTTC.

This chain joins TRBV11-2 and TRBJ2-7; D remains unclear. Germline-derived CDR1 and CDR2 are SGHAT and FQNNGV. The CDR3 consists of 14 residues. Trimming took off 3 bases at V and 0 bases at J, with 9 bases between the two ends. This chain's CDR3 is CASSFVGDSYEQYF. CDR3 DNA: TGTGCCAGCAGCTTTGTCGGAGACTCCTACGAGCAGTACTTC.

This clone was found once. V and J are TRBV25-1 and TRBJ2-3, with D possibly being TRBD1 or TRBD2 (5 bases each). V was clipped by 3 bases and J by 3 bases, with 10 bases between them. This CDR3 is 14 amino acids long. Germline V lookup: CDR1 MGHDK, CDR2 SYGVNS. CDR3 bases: TGTGCCAGCAGTGACCAGGGACGAACAGATACGCAGTATTTT. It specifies CASSDQGRTDTQYF.

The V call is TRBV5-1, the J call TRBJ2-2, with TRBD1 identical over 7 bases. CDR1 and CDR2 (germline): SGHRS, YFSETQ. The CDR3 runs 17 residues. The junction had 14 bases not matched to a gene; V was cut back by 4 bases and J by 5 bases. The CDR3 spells CASSSEPGGGTTGELFF. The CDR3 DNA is TGCGCCAGCAGCAGTGAACCAGGGGGTGGGACGACCGGGGAGCTGTTTTTT.

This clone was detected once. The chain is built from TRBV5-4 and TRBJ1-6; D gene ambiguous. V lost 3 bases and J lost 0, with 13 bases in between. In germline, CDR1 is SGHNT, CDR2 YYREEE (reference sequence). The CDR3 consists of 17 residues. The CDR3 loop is CASSSRVLSSYNSPLHF. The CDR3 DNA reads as TGTGCCAGCAGCTCCCGAGTTTTAAGCTCCTATAATTCACCCCTCCACTTT. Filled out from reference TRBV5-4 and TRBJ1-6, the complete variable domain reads ETGVTQSPTHLIKTRGQQVTLRCSSQSGHNTVSWYQQALGQGPQFIFQYYREEENGRGNFPPRFSGLQFPNYSSELNVNALELDDSALYLCASSSRVLSSYNSPLHFGNGTRLTVT.

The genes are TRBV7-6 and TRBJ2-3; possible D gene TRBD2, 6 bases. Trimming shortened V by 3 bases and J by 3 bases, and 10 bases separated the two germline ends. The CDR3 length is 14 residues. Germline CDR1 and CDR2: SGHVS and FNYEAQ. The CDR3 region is CASSFGLTTDTQYF. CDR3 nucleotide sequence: TGTGCCAGCAGCTTTGGACTAACTACAGATACGCAGTATTTT.

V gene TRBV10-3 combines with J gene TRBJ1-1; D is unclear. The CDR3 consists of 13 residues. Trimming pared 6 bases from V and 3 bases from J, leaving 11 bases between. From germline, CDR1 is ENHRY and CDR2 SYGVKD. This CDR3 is CAIRGLGDTEAFF. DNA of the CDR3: TGTGCCATCAGGGGTCTTGGGGACACTGAAGCTTTCTTT.

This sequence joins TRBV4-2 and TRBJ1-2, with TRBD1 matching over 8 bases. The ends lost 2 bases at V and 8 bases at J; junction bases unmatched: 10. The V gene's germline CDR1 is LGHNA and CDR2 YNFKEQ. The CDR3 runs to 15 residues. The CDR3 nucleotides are TGTGCCAGCAGCCAAACGGGACAGGCGGGTGACGGCTACACCTTC. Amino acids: CASSQTGQAGDGYTF.

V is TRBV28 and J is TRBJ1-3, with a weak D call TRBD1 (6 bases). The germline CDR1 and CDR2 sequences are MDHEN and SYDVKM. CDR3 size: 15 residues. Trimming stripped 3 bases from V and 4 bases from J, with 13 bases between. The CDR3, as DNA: TGTGCCAGCAGTTTCAGGGGTTCGCGGGGAAACACCATATATTTT. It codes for CASSFRGSRGNTIYF. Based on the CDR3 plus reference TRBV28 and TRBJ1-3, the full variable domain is DVKVTQSSRYLVKRTGEKVFLECVQDMDHENMFWYRQDPGLGLRLIYFSYDVKMKEKGDIPEGYSVSREKKERFSLILESASTNQTSMYLCASSFRGSRGNTIYFGEGSWLTVV.

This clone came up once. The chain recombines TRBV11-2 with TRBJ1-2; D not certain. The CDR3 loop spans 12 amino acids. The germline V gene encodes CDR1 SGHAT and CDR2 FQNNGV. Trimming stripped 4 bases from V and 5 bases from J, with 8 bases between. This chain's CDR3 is CASSSLLYGYTF. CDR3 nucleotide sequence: TGTGCCAGCAGCTCCCTATTATATGGCTACACCTTC.

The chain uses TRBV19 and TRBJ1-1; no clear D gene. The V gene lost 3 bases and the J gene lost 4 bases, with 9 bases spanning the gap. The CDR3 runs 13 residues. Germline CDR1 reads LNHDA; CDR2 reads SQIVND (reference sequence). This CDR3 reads CASSIGLGTEAFF. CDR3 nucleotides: TGTGCCAGTAGTATCGGGTTGGGCACTGAAGCTTTCTTT.